These 32 T cell receptor beta chains originate from one sample sequenced in a study of CD8+CD57+ T cells in acquired aplastic anemia (dated by TCRdb to 2016 to 2019). TCRdb shows the sequencer as Illumina HiSeq 2000. Genomic DNA served as template for TCR beta VDJ combination and CDR3 sequence profiling. Starting from the raw public reads, TCRdb applied fastp trimming at Q25, assembled clones with MiXCR and retained in-frame beta chains. Identical CDR3 protein sequences are pooled into one entry, listed with their most common genes and DNA. The sample records about 210,000 distinct CDR3 sequences, roughly 57% of which are singletons. About 29% of the sample comes from the top ten. Sample: sorted CD4+, CD8+, or CD8+CD57+ T cells (not recorded which) from PBMCs. These receptors were obtained from a human donor in good health.

This clonotype appeared many times. The V gene is TRBV11-2, the J gene TRBJ2-7; 8 nucleotides align to TRBD1. The CDR3 loop spans 14 amino acids. Germline V gene data show CDR1 as SGHAT and CDR2 as FQNNGV. The V segment lost 6 bases and the J segment 2 bases; nucleotides outside the gene matches: 6. CDR3 bases: TGTGCCAGCAGGCCGAGGACAGGGACCTACGAGCAGTACTTC. The encoded protein is CASRPRTGTYEQYF.

There are many counts of this clonotype. The chain recombines TRBV7-9 with TRBJ1-5, with D unresolved. Germline loops: CDR1 SEHNR, CDR2 FQNEAQ (reference sequence). The CDR3 runs to 14 residues. Trimming took off 1 base at V and 0 bases at J, with 4 bases between the two ends. CDR3 sequence reads: CASSLEASNQPQHF. CDR3 sequence (DNA): TGTGCCAGCAGCTTAGAAGCTAGCAATCAGCCCCAGCATTTT.

Concerning this clonotype: This could be a read error, since a much larger clone is one nucleotide away. V gene TRBV11-2 combines with J gene TRBJ1-4; 7 bases fit TRBD1. CDR3 length: 14 amino acids. J gave up 6 bases and V 6 bases, and 7 bases lay outside the gene matches. Germline loops: CDR1 SGHAT, CDR2 FQNNGV. CDR3 loop: CASSTGVTDEKLFF. The CDR3 DNA is TGTGCCAGCAGTACAGGGGTTACTGATGAAAAACTGTTTTTT.

Notes on this clonotype: A much larger clonotype is one base distant, so this may be a read error. The genes are TRBV4-2 and TRBJ1-5; TRBD1 matches at 8 bases. CDR1 LGHNA and CDR2 YNFKEQ come from the germline V gene. This CDR3 is built from 15 residues. The CDR3 coding sequence is TGTGCCTGCAGCCAAGAGGGACAGGGCAATCAGCCCCAGCATTTT. Its protein is CACSQEGQGNQPQHF.

V and J are TRBV7-8 and TRBJ2-7; 8 bases are shared with TRBD1. Germline V CDR1 and CDR2: SGHVS, FQNEAQ. This CDR3 contains 13 residues. The trim removed 5 bases at V and 7 bases at J, leaving 7 bases unmatched. The CDR3 is CASSTRQGREQYF. The CDR3 bases are TGTGCCAGCAGCACTCGACAGGGGCGGGAGCAGTACTTC.

This chain connects TRBV27 to TRBJ2-1; 10 positions agree with TRBD2. The CDR3 spans 14 residues. J lost 10 bases, V lost 8 bases, and 11 bases had no gene match. CDR1 is MNHEY, CDR2 SMNVEV, per germline (reference sequence). DNA for the CDR3: TGTGCCAGCGGAATCCTAGCGGGGGTTAAGGAGCAGTTCTTC. Translation gives CASGILAGVKEQFF.

A remark on this clonotype: Sequence at one end of the junction differs from germline and may be a read error. The V and J genes are TRBV29-1 and TRBJ2-7; TRBD2 is a possible D gene (6 bases). This CDR3 spans 14 amino acids. Germline CDR1 is SQVTM and CDR2 is ANQGSEA. CDR3 loop: CAWTPGLKPYEQYF. The CDR3 coding sequence is TGTGCCTGGACACCGGGACTCAAGCCCTACGAGCAGTACTTC.

The CDR3 region is CASSELVAFGEQFF. DNA of the CDR3: TGCGCCAGCAGTGAGTTGGTAGCGTTCGGTGAGCAGTTCTTC. The chain uses TRBV10-1 and TRBJ2-1; D may be TRBD2 (5 bases). The ends were cut back, 1 base at V and 9 bases at J, with 13 bases in the middle. Germline V gene lookup returns CDR1 WNHNN and CDR2 SYGVQD (reference sequence). This CDR3 comprises 14 residues.

V gene TRBV20-1 combines with J gene TRBJ2-5, with D perhaps matching TRBD2 (7 bases). The DNA end is more similar to TRBJ2-7, so the J call may be wrong. Germline CDR1 DFQATT, CDR2 SNEGSKA (reference sequence). The CDR3 runs 14 residues. CDR3 DNA: TGCAGTGCTCGCAAGGGGGAGGGCCCTCACGAGCAGTACTTC. Its translation is CSARKGEGPHEQYF.

CDR3 nucleotide sequence: TGTGCCAGCAGCTTGAGGGCGGGAGGGGCCAAAAACATTCAGTACTTC. It encodes CASSLRAGGAKNIQYF. This sequence joins TRBV5-8 and TRBJ2-4; 9 bases fit TRBD2. After removal of 1 base from V and 1 base from J, the junction contained 3 bases not matched to a gene. Germline V CDR1 and CDR2: SGHTS, YDEGEE. The CDR3 is made up of 16 amino acids.

The chain couples TRBV7-9 to TRBJ2-7, with D unclear. CDR1 and CDR2 (germline): SEHNR, FQNEAQ (reference sequence). The V end lost 5 bases, the J end lost 2 bases, and 7 bases lay between the germline ends. This CDR3 spans 12 amino acids. The CDR3: CASSPVTYEQYF. As DNA, the CDR3 is TGTGCCAGCAGCCCGGTAACCTACGAGCAGTACTTC.

In its sample, this clonotype was seen once. The J gene is TRBJ1-1, the V gene TRBV9; D is unresolved. CDR3 length: 14 residues. Germline CDR1 SGDLS, CDR2 YYNGEE. V shed 5 bases and J shed 1 base, with 12 bases lying between them. CDR3 sequence reads: CASSFGATNTEAFF. The CDR3 region has the DNA TGTGCCAGCAGTTTCGGAGCCACGAACACTGAAGCTTTCTTT.

Here the CDR3 DNA reads TGTGCCACCAGCTTACAGGTGCCCGATTCAAAGATGGGGGAGCTGTTTTTT. Its protein product is CATSLQVPDSKMGELFF. The gene calls are TRBV24-1 and TRBJ2-2; D perhaps matches TRBD1 (5 bases). The CDR3 contains 17 residues. The V gene lost 7 bases and the J gene lost 8 bases, with 25 bases spanning the gap. Germline loops: CDR1 KGHDR, CDR2 SFDVKD.

The rearrangement links TRBV5-4 to TRBJ2-3, with 14 nucleotides matching TRBD2. Germline-derived CDR1 and CDR2 are SGHNT and YYREEE (reference sequence). CDR3 length: 16 amino acids. After removal of 3 bases from V and 6 bases from J, the junction contained 6 bases not matched to a gene. The CDR3 protein is CASSYGLAGGMDTQYF. CDR3 DNA sequence: TGTGCCAGCAGCTACGGACTAGCGGGGGGTATGGATACGCAGTATTTT.

The sample holds many counts of this clonotype. The V gene is TRBV6-2 or TRBV6-3, the J gene TRBJ2-7, with D possibly being TRBD1 (6 bases). This CDR3 contains 15 residues. Germline CDR1 and CDR2: MNHEY and SVGEGT. V gave up 2 bases and J gave up 2 bases, with 13 bases separating them. The CDR3 sequence: CASSYLSGGAYEQYF. CDR3 DNA: TGTGCCAGCAGTTACCTGTCTGGGGGCGCCTACGAGCAGTACTTC.

This clonotype was picked up many times. The rearrangement links TRBV30 to TRBJ1-1; D uncertain. V was trimmed by 0 bases and J by 1 base, leaving 9 bases between them. Looked up from germline, CDR1 is GTSNPN and CDR2 is SVGIG (reference sequence). The CDR3 consists of 14 residues. The CDR3 protein is CAWSVLEGNTEAFF. The DNA of the CDR3 is TGTGCCTGGAGTGTACTGGAGGGGAACACTGAAGCTTTCTTT.

This sequence joins TRBV24-1 and TRBJ2-1; 7 bases map to TRBD2. Germline-derived CDR1 and CDR2 are KGHDR and SFDVKD. With 4 bases clipped from V and 14 bases from J, the junction kept 10 bases outside the gene matches. This CDR3 comprises 13 residues. The CDR3 nucleotides are TGTGCCACCAGTGAGGCGGGGGAAGGCAAGAAGTTCTTC. Translating gives CATSEAGEGKKFF.

The chain joins TRBV12-3 or TRBV12-4 to TRBJ1-2; D is ambiguous. The length of the CDR3 is 13 residues. V was clipped by 3 bases and J by 2 bases, with 7 bases between them. The CDR3 is CASSLNPNYGYTF. The CDR3 DNA reads TGTGCCAGCAGTTTGAACCCCAACTATGGCTACACCTTC.

The gene calls are TRBV7-9 and TRBJ2-7; 12 positions agree with TRBD2. Germline CDR1 SEHNR, CDR2 FQNEAQ (reference sequence). The J segment lost 5 bases and the V segment lost 3 bases, leaving 5 bases of the junction unmatched. There are 15 residues in the CDR3. The chain's CDR3 is CASSFGLAGIDEQYF. The CDR3 bases are TGTGCCAGCAGCTTCGGACTAGCGGGAATCGACGAGCAGTACTTC. The full variable domain, rest sourced from reference TRBV7-9 and TRBJ2-7, is DTGVSQNPRHKITKRGQNVTFRCDPISEHNRLYWYRQTLGQGPEFLTYFQNEAQLEKSRLLSDRFSAERPKGSFSTLEIQRTEQGDSAMYLCASSFGLAGIDEQYFGPGTRLTVT.

Concerning this clonotype itself: The junction and the germline gene differ at one end; a read error may be behind it. V gene TRBV12-3 or TRBV12-4 combines with J gene TRBJ2-1, with 8 bases aligning to TRBD1. The CDR3 consists of 15 residues. This CDR3 is CASSLIGTGYNEQFF. CDR3 DNA sequence: TGCGCCAGCAGTTTAATCGGGACAGGATACAATGAGCAGTTCTTC.

The chain employs TRBV19 and TRBJ1-2, with D uncertain. The length of the CDR3 is 12 residues. Trimming stripped 4 bases from V and 8 bases from J, with 11 bases between. CDR1 is LNHDA and CDR2 is SQIVND in the germline V gene (reference sequence). The CDR3 bases are TGTGCCAGTAGTACAGCCCCGGTCGGCTACACCTTC. This encodes CASSTAPVGYTF.

On this clonotype itself: Likely a read error: the CDR3 ends without its conserved phenylalanine or tryptophan. The chain carries TRBV15 and TRBJ2-7; 10 positions match TRBD1. This CDR3 comprises 14 residues. The V gene end was trimmed by 1 base and the J gene end by 3 bases; junction bases not matched to a gene: 0. Germline V gives CDR1 LNHNV, CDR2 YYDKDF (reference sequence). The DNA of the CDR3 is TGTGCCACCAGCAGAGGGACAGGGGGCTACGAGCAGTACCTC. Its translation is CATSRGTGGYEQYL.

Comment on this clonotype: The CDR3 ends on some other residue instead of the conserved phenylalanine or tryptophan, so this is likely a read error. The limits of the CDR3 on the DNA are not certain, so only TCRdb's listed CDR3 is given. This chain connects TRBV2 to TRBJ2-7. The germline V gene has CDR1 SNHLY and CDR2 FYNNEI. The CDR3 is made up of 13 amino acids, end residues included. CDR3 sequence reads: CASSEGVGFERYS.

This clonotype was picked up one time. The chain carries TRBV29-1 and TRBJ2-4, with D perhaps matching TRBD1 (5 bases). V gave up 3 bases and J gave up 6 bases, with 12 bases separating them. The germline CDR1 and CDR2 sequences are SQVTM and ANQGSEA. The CDR3 contains 13 residues. The DNA for the CDR3 is TGCAGCGTTGAGGCAGGGCGCAGAAACATTCAGTACTTC. Translation gives CSVEAGRRNIQYF. Drawing the rest from reference TRBV29-1 and TRBJ2-4, the complete variable domain is SAVISQKPSRDICQRGTSLTIQCQVDSQVTMMFWYRQQPGQSLTLIATANQGSEATYESGFVIDKFPISRPNLTFSTLTVSNMSPEDSSIYLCSVEAGRRNIQYFGAGTRLSVL.

The chain combines TRBV20-1 with TRBJ1-2, with no clear D. V lost 3 bases and J lost 1, with 6 bases in between. Germline CDR1 and CDR2: DFQATT and SNEGSKA (reference sequence). The CDR3 runs to 12 residues. CDR3 loop: CSASTDNYGYTF. The CDR3 nucleotides read TGCAGTGCTAGTACTGATAACTATGGCTACACCTTC.

The sample holds many counts of this clonotype. This chain joins TRBV6-2 or TRBV6-3 and TRBJ2-1; D uncertain. The CDR3 runs 14 residues. Germline V gene data show CDR1 as MNHEY and CDR2 as SVGEGT. V was trimmed by 0 bases and J by 3 bases, leaving 6 bases between them. CDR3 residues: CASSYSSIYNEQFF. The CDR3 DNA follows: TGTGCCAGCAGTTACTCGAGTATCTACAATGAGCAGTTCTTC.

In this sample, this clonotype turned up many times. This chain joins TRBV6-1 and TRBJ2-7; D unresolved. Germline V gene sequence: CDR1 MNHNS, CDR2 SASEGT. V lost 1 base to trimming and J lost 0 bases, with 4 bases between them. The length of the CDR3 is 13 residues. The CDR3 reads CASSEGVSYEQYF. CDR3 sequence (DNA): TGTGCCAGCAGTGAAGGAGTCTCCTACGAGCAGTACTTC.

This clonotype was detected many times. The chain employs TRBV19 and TRBJ2-7; D gene uncertain. The V end lost 1 base, the J end lost 5 bases, and 15 bases lay between the germline ends. Germline CDR1 reads LNHDA; CDR2 reads SQIVND (reference sequence). The CDR3 totals 15 residues. The chain's CDR3 is CASSIVGSAGNEQYF. The CDR3 nucleotides read TGTGCCAGTAGTATAGTCGGGTCTGCTGGCAACGAGCAGTACTTC.

This chain connects TRBV15 to TRBJ1-2; D call uncertain. Trimming cost V 6 bases and J 4 bases, with 9 bases left between them. Germline V gene data show CDR1 as LNHNV and CDR2 as YYDKDF (reference sequence). CDR3 size: 12 residues. CDR3 DNA sequence: TGTGCCACCAGGGACCTCCGCTATGGCTACACCTTC. Translation: CATRDLRYGYTF.

V is TRBV4-3 and J is TRBJ1-6; 7 nucleotides align to TRBD1. CDR1 is LGHNA, CDR2 YSLEER, per germline. This CDR3 is built from 14 residues. Unmatched junction bases numbered 4, after V lost 5 bases and J lost 6 bases. The CDR3, as DNA: TGCGCCAGCAGCGGAGGGGGCTCTAATTCACCCCTCCACTTT. Translating gives CASSGGGSNSPLHF.

This clonotype showed up just once. The final CDR3 position lacks the conserved phenylalanine or tryptophan, pointing to a likely read error. This chain uses TRBV7-9 with TRBJ2-7; unclear D gene. The germline gives CDR1 SEHNR, CDR2 FQNEAQ (reference sequence). Trimming shortened V by 1 base and J by 3 bases, and 4 bases separated the two germline ends. The CDR3 is made up of 12 amino acids. CDR3 nucleotides: TGTGCCAGCAGCTTAGGGGACTACGAGCAGTACCTC. As protein: CASSLGDYEQYL.

The gene calls are TRBV7-9 and TRBJ1-1; D is unclear. Trimming removed 5 bases at V and 0 bases at J, with 10 bases between. The CDR3 spans 14 residues. Germline-derived CDR1 and CDR2 are SEHNR and FQNEAQ (reference sequence). CDR3 protein: CASSPPNVNTEAFF. The CDR3 DNA reads TGTGCCAGCAGCCCTCCTAATGTGAACACTGAAGCTTTCTTT.